Described below is a single T cell receptor (beta chain) sequence and its context. Its antigen is not known. This entry is derived from a study of T-cell memory formation after mild COVID-19. The trim removed 3 bases at V and 6 bases at J, leaving 5 bases unmatched. CDR3 length: 15 residues. Germline CDR1 and CDR2: DFQATT and SNEGSKA (reference sequence). TCRalpha and TCRbeta libraries used 5'RACE with constant-segment primers and UMIs. TCRdb called the 5' RACE reads again in MiXCR, with one record for every CDR3 protein. Of about 560,000 distinct CDR3 sequences listed, roughly a sixth are singletons. Study-wide points: There were some responding clones in pre-infection memory, which suggested that cross-reactive memory had joined.

This sequence was found in an adult woman who had mild COVID-19 (a few samples of this study predate the infection). Cell type and time point are not known. The sequenced material came from PBMCs or a T cell subset sorted from them (not recorded which). The V call is TRBV20-1, the J call TRBJ2-2; TRBD2 aligns across 12 bases. CDR3 loop: CSASSASGGAGELFF. The CDR3 DNA is TGCAGTGCTAGTTCGGCTAGCGGGGGGGCCGGGGAGCTGTTTTTT.